The rows below give T cell receptor beta chains drawn from one sample of a study of response to subunit inactivated influenza vaccine. TCRdb used MiXCR to reprocess the RT-PCR reads, holding one entry per CDR3 protein. The sample has about 540,000 distinct CDR3 sequences, approximately 22% seen once. The data were also submitted as part of a second study, on T cells expressing NK-cell markers.

This sample comprised CD4+ T cells sorted from PBMCs, obtained approximately 12 days after vaccination. The source of these receptors is a man over 45 who received an inactivated influenza vaccine. Both conserved end residues are part of each CDR3. Each record gives: D gene, V gene, clone size, J gene, CDR3 protein, CDR3 DNA. D genes are given only for firm matches. Size is stated for part of the rows, as once, few or many counts, or as a class when the clone is expanded.

TRBD1	TRBV5-1	-	TRBJ2-1	CASSHRQGRGYLSSYNEQFF	TGCGCCAGCAGCCACCGACAGGGTAGAGGCTACCTTAGCTCCTACAATGAGCAGTTCTTC
-	TRBV5-1	few	TRBJ1-4	CASSPEMPRNEKLFF	TGCGCCAGCAGCCCCGAAATGCCGAGGAATGAAAAACTGTTTTTT
-	TRBV5-1	-	TRBJ2-2	CASSSKVGTTGELFF	TGCGCCAGCAGCTCCAAGGTGGGGACCACCGGGGAGCTGTTTTTT
TRBD2	TRBV9	-	TRBJ2-1	CASSVATRLAHNEQFF	TGTGCCAGCAGCGTAGCTACTAGACTAGCCCACAATGAGCAGTTCTTC
TRBD1	TRBV6-2/TRBV6-3	few	TRBJ1-1	CASSPWGQENTEAFF	TGTGCCAGCAGCCCCTGGGGACAGGAGAACACTGAAGCTTTCTTT
TRBD2	TRBV3-1	few	TRBJ2-4	CASSQFYGGSVKNIQYF	TGTGCCAGCAGCCAGTTCTACGGCGGGAGCGTCAAAAACATTCAGTACTTC
-	TRBV19	once	TRBJ1-5	CASSMGRNSNQPQHF	TGTGCCAGTAGTATGGGGCGGAATAGCAATCAGCCCCAGCATTTT
-	TRBV7-2	-	TRBJ1-2	CASSLLSYANYGYTF	TGTGCCAGCAGCTTATTATCATACGCTAACTATGGCTACACCTTC
-	TRBV5-1	few	TRBJ2-6	CASSLDGRSSGANVLTF	TGCGCCAGCAGCTTGGACGGAAGAAGCTCTGGGGCCAACGTCCTGACTTTC
-	TRBV5-1	many	TRBJ2-7	CASSPRGGRSYEQYF	TGCGCCAGCAGCCCGCGCGGGGGCAGATCCTACGAGCAGTACTTC
-	TRBV18	-	TRBJ2-2	CASSPTANTGELFF	TGTGCCAGCTCACCTACAGCTAACACCGGGGAGCTGTTTTTT
TRBD1	TRBV11-1	few	TRBJ2-2	CASSKTGLSAGELFF	TGTGCCAGCAGCAAGACAGGGTTGAGTGCCGGGGAGCTGTTTTTT
TRBD2	TRBV14	-	TRBJ2-1	CASSQGRLAGGAYNEQFF	TGTGCCAGCAGCCAAGGGAGACTAGCGGGAGGAGCCTACAATGAGCAGTTCTTC
-	TRBV5-8	-	TRBJ2-5	CASSLFGLREQETQYF	TGTGCCAGCAGCTTATTCGGGTTACGGGAACAAGAGACCCAGTACTTC
-	TRBV3-1	many	TRBJ2-4	CASSQSPAPGVNIQYF	TGTGCCAGCAGCCAATCCCCGGCCCCAGGGGTGAACATTCAGTACTTC
TRBD2	TRBV4-1	few	TRBJ2-1	CASSQDLAGARSYNEQFF	TGCGCCAGCAGCCAAGACCTAGCGGGGGCCCGTTCCTACAATGAGCAGTTCTTC
TRBD2	TRBV11-2	-	TRBJ2-3	CASSPRIAGGASTDTQYF	TGTGCCAGCAGCCCGCGGATAGCGGGGGGGGCTAGCACAGATACGCAGTATTTT
-	TRBV27	few	TRBJ2-1	CASSSSGAWFF	TGTGCCAGCAGTTCCTCGGGAGCGTGGTTCTTC
-	TRBV20-1	-	TRBJ1-2	CSASDSIYGYTF	TGCAGTGCTTCTGACAGTATCTATGGCTACACCTTC
TRBD2	TRBV20-1	-	TRBJ2-7	CSAPRVSGSYEQYF	TGCAGTGCTCCCCGGGTTAGCGGGAGCTACGAGCAGTACTTC
TRBD1	TRBV29-1	-	TRBJ2-7	CSVENRGRGRYEQYF	TGCAGCGTGGAAAACAGGGGGCGCGGACGATACGAGCAGTACTTC
TRBD2	TRBV7-2	-	TRBJ2-2	CASSLYLAGGVGELFF	TGTGCCAGCAGCTTATACCTAGCGGGAGGTGTCGGGGAGCTGTTTTTT
-	TRBV2	few	TRBJ2-3	CASRDYSNADTQYF	TGTGCCAGCAGGGACTATTCAAACGCAGATACGCAGTATTTT
-	TRBV29-1	few	TRBJ2-5	CSVSWYQETQYF	TGCAGCGTTTCTTGGTACCAAGAGACCCAGTACTTC
-	TRBV2	few	TRBJ1-2	CASGQEHYGYTF	TGTGCCAGCGGGCAGGAGCATTATGGCTACACCTTC
-	TRBV9	-	TRBJ1-4	CASSADTTNEKLFF	TGTGCCAGCAGCGCCGACACCACTAATGAAAAACTGTTTTTT
-	TRBV5-1	few	TRBJ2-3	CASKVSSDTQYF	TGCGCCAGCAAAGTGTCATCTGATACGCAGTATTTT
TRBD2	TRBV4-2	-	TRBJ2-1	CASSPAGVFYNEQFF	TGTGCCAGCAGCCCAGCGGGAGTCTTTTACAATGAGCAGTTCTTC
TRBD2	TRBV12-3/TRBV12-4	many	TRBJ2-2	CASSLVAGGPAGELFF	TGTGCCAGCAGTTTGGTAGCGGGGGGGCCGGCCGGGGAGCTGTTTTTT
-	TRBV5-1	-	TRBJ2-1	CASSLAASYNEQFF	TGCGCCAGCAGCTTGGCTGCTAGCTACAATGAGCAGTTCTTC
TRBD2	TRBV5-1	-	TRBJ2-1	CASSLGGGVPNEQFF	TGCGCCAGCAGCTTGGGCGGGGGAGTTCCCAATGAGCAGTTCTTC
-	TRBV5-1	few	TRBJ1-2	CASSLVSGSAGYTF	TGCGCCAGCAGCTTGGTCTCCGGGTCCGCTGGCTACACCTTC
TRBD1	TRBV30	-	TRBJ1-4	CAWSGGGTANEKLFF	TGTGCCTGGAGTGGGGGCGGGACAGCTAATGAAAAACTGTTTTTT
-	TRBV7-2	few	TRBJ2-3	CASSLGVSGGTDTQYF	TGTGCCAGCAGCTTAGGGGTTAGCGGAGGCACAGATACGCAGTATTTT
-	TRBV2	-	TRBJ2-7	CASTEQGSYEQYF	TGTGCCAGCACCGAACAGGGAAGCTACGAGCAGTACTTC
-	TRBV3-1	few	TRBJ1-5	CASSQDVAGQPQHF	TGTGCCAGCAGCCAAGACGTGGCGGGACAGCCCCAGCATTTT
-	TRBV3-1	-	TRBJ2-2	CASSHGSGELFF	TGTGCCAGCAGCCACGGGTCCGGGGAGCTGTTTTTT
TRBD1	TRBV7-2	few	TRBJ1-2	CASSLGEGAQAGYTF	TGTGCCAGCAGCTTAGGGGAGGGGGCGCAAGCTGGCTACACCTTC
-	TRBV11-2	-	TRBJ1-2	CASSRIKGFGGYTF	TGTGCCAGCAGCAGAATCAAGGGGTTTGGGGGCTACACCTTC
-	TRBV6-5	-	TRBJ2-3	CASSYSSGRTDTQYF	TGTGCCAGCAGTTACTCAAGCGGGCGCACAGATACGCAGTATTTT
-	TRBV6-1	-	TRBJ1-1	CASSGQNLADTNTEAFF	TGTGCCAGCAGTGGACAAAATTTGGCGGATACCAACACTGAAGCTTTCTTT
-	TRBV10-3	few	TRBJ2-3	CAIRQDTDTQYF	TGTGCCATCAGACAGGACACAGATACGCAGTATTTT
TRBD2	TRBV5-1	few	TRBJ2-7	CASSLLAEAYEQYF	TGCGCCAGCAGCTTGCTAGCGGAAGCCTACGAGCAGTACTTC
TRBD2	TRBV11-2	-	TRBJ2-3	CASSPGLAGGLGLADTQYF	TGTGCCAGCAGCCCGGGACTAGCGGGGGGCCTTGGGCTTGCGGATACGCAGTATTTT